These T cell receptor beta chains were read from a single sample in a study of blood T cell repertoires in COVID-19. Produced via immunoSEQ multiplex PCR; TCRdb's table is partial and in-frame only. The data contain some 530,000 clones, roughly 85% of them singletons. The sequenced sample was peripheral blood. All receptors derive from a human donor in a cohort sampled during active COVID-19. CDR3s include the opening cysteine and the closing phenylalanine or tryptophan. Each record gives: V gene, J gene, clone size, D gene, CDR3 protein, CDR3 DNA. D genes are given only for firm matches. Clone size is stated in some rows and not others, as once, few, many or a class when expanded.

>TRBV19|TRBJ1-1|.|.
CASSARPRGRDTEAFF
TGTGCCAGTAGTGCCCGACCTCGGGGTAGGGACACTGAAGCTTTCTTT
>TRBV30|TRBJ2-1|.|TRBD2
CALRLAGGRDEQFF
TGTGCTCTCAGGCTAGCGGGAGGGAGGGATGAGCAGTTCTTC
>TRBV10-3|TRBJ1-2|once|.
CAISESDSQYYGYTF
TGTGCCATCAGTGAGTCGGACAGTCAATACTATGGCTACACCTTC
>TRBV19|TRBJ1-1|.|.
CASSISPNTEAFF
TGTGCCAGTAGTATAAGCCCGAACACTGAAGCTTTCTTT
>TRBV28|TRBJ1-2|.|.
CASETGSPYYGYTF
TGTGCCAGCGAAACAGGGTCCCCTTACTATGGCTACACCTTC
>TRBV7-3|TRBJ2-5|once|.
CASSPFATGVLGETQYF
TGTGCCAGCAGCCCATTCGCCACCGGGGTCCTAGGGGAGACCCAGTACTTC
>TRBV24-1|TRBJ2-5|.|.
CATSERGQETQYF
TGTGCCACCAGTGAGCGAGGGCAAGAGACCCAGTACTTC
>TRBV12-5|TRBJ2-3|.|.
CASGLTGAYLDTQYF
TGTGCTAGTGGTTTGACAGGTGCCTACTTAGATACGCAGTATTTT
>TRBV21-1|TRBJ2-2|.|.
CASSKVGTSDKLNTFTGELFF
TGTGCCAGCAGCAAAGTGGGGACTAGCGACAAACTAAATACATTCACCGGGGAGCTGTTTTTT
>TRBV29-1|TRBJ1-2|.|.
CSVDRGGHYGYTF
TGCAGCGTTGACAGGGGCGGTCACTATGGCTACACCTTC
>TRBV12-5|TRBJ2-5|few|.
CASLSGGQETQYF
TGTGCTAGCCTTAGCGGCGGACAAGAGACCCAGTACTTC
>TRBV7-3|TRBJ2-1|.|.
CASSLTTLWSNEQFF
TGTGCCAGCAGTCTTACCACATTATGGTCCAATGAGCAGTTCTTC
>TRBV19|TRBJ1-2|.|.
CATRAGVNYGYTF
TGTGCCACCCGAGCGGGGGTAAACTATGGCTACACCTTC
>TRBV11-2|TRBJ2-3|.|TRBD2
CASSPTLAGGTDTQYF
TGTGCCAGCAGCCCGACGCTAGCGGGGGGGACAGATACGCAGTATTTT